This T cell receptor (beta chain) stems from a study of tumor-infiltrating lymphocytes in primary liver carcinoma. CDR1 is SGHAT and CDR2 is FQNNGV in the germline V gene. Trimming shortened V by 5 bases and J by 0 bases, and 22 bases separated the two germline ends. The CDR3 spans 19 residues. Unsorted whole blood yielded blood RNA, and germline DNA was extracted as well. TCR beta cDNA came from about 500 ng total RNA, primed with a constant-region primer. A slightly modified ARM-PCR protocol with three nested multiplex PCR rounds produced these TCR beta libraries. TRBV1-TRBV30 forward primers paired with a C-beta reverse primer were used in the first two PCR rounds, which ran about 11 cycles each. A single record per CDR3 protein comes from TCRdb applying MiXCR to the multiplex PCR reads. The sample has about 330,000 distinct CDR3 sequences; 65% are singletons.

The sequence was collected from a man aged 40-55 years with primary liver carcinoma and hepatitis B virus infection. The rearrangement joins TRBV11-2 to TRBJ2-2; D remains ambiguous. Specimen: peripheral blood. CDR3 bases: TGTGCCAGCAGCCCACGGTGGGTGGCGCACAGAGCGAACACCGGGGAGCTGTTTTTT. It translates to CASSPRWVAHRANTGELFF.